These 2 T cell receptor beta chains share one sample of origin, sequenced in a study of T cell changes during pregnancy in multiple sclerosis. TCRdb's copy holds only in-frame clones and misses some; the assay was immunoSEQ multiplex PCR. The profile covers around 69,000 clones, with approximately 92% appearing a single time and under 2.5% taken by the ten largest. The specimen was peripheral blood, collected in the first trimester of pregnancy. These receptors all stem from a female donor with multiple sclerosis, enrolled in a pregnancy study.

The chain carries TRBV10-2 and TRBJ2-5, with D tentatively TRBD2 (6 bases). CDR3 length: 15 residues. Looked up from germline, CDR1 is WSHSY and CDR2 is SAAADI. V was shortened by 1 base and J by 6 bases, with 15 bases between the two germline ends. Here the CDR3 reads CASSEYGGDGKTQYF. CDR3 nucleotide sequence: TGCGCCAGCAGTGAGTACGGGGGTGATGGGAAGACCCAGTACTTC.

V and J are TRBV2 and TRBJ2-2, with a weak D call TRBD1 (6 bases). This CDR3 contains 19 residues. V shed 6 bases and J shed 2 bases, with 25 bases lying between them. CDR1 is SNHLY and CDR2 is FYNNEI in the germline V gene. The CDR3 DNA reads as TGTGCCAGCAGATATGACCAAGAGTCCGGGACACCCAACACCGGGGAGCTGTTTTTT. It is translated as CASRYDQESGTPNTGELFF. Complete variable domain (other parts from reference TRBV2 and TRBJ2-2): EPEVTQTPSHQVTQMGQEVILRCVPISNHLYFYWYRQILGQKVEFLVSFYNNEISEKSEIFDDQFSVERPDGSNFTLKIRSTKLEDSAMYFCASRYDQESGTPNTGELFFGEGSRLTVL.